The TCR beta chain described here comes from a study of blood T cell repertoires in COVID-19. Study background: Sources were T cells, B-cell-depleted T cells, or PBMCs; the material itself was cDNA or gDNA.

The table came from immunoSEQ multiplex PCR; TCRdb's copy has only in-frame clones and leaves some out. Of about 140,000 clones detected, 85% to 90% appear once; the ten largest clones hold 1.5%. Per germline, CDR1 MNHEY and CDR2 SVGEGT. CDR3 length equals 14 residues. Between the trimmed V and J ends, which lost 6 bases and 4 bases, there was a span of 15 bases. The sample was peripheral blood. The rearrangement joins TRBV6-2 or TRBV6-3 to TRBJ1-1, with unresolved D. The clonotype was recovered from a woman aged 55-75 years with acute or convalescent COVID-19. CDR3 coding DNA: TGTGCCAGCAGCCCCTTTGGGAGATTCACTGAAGCTTTCTTT. Its protein is CASSPFGRFTEAFF.